The rows below give T cell receptor beta chains drawn from one sample of a study of T cells in Graves' hyperthyroidism and ophthalmopathy. TCRdb reprocessed the multiplex PCR reads with MiXCR, giving one entry per CDR3 protein. The sample contains hundreds of thousands of distinct CDR3 sequences, more than 14% of which appear only once. Sequencing input: blood. The receptors come from a woman in her 50s with Graves' ophthalmopathy. CDR3s include the opening cysteine and the closing phenylalanine or tryptophan. D genes are given only for firm matches. The size field is filled for only some rows; it gives once, few, many or a size class.

v_gene: TRBV4-1; abundance: few; d_gene: -; j_gene: TRBJ1-4; CDR3nt: TGCGCCAGCAGCCAAGATCTACGCGATGGGGGGTGGACGGCAACTAATGAAAAACTGTTTTTT; CDR3aa: CASSQDLRDGGWTATNEKLFF
v_gene: TRBV20-1; abundance: few; d_gene: TRBD2; j_gene: TRBJ2-1; CDR3nt: TGCAGTGCTAGAGGTCGACTAGCGGGGGGCCCCTACAATGAGCAGTTCTTC; CDR3aa: CSARGRLAGGPYNEQFF
v_gene: TRBV7-6; abundance: many; d_gene: -; j_gene: TRBJ2-2; CDR3nt: TGTGCCAGCAGCTTAGGTGCTGGGTCGTCCACCGGGGAGCTGTTTTTT; CDR3aa: CASSLGAGSSTGELFF
v_gene: TRBV9; abundance: few; d_gene: TRBD2; j_gene: TRBJ2-1; CDR3nt: TGTGCCAGCAGTTCAGAGGGAGAACTAGCGGGAGGTTCCTACAATGAGCAGTTCTTC; CDR3aa: CASSSEGELAGGSYNEQFF
v_gene: TRBV10-3; abundance: many; d_gene: -; j_gene: TRBJ1-1; CDR3nt: TGTGCCATCAGCTACGGGACGGAGACTGAAGCTTTCTTT; CDR3aa: CAISYGTETEAFF
v_gene: TRBV20-1; abundance: few; d_gene: -; j_gene: TRBJ2-1; CDR3nt: TGCAGTGCTTCCTCGCACTTGGGGGGCGGAGGCAATGAGCAGTTCTTC; CDR3aa: CSASSHLGGGGNEQFF
v_gene: TRBV18; abundance: few; d_gene: -; j_gene: TRBJ1-6; CDR3nt: TGTGCCAGCTCACCACCAGGGTGGGATCGTTCACCCCTCCACTTT; CDR3aa: CASSPPGWDRSPLHF
v_gene: TRBV9; abundance: many; d_gene: -; j_gene: TRBJ2-1; CDR3nt: TGTGCCAGCAGCGTAGAGCGCCTATCCTACAATGAGCAGTTCTTC; CDR3aa: CASSVERLSYNEQFF
v_gene: TRBV20-1; abundance: many; d_gene: TRBD2; j_gene: TRBJ2-1; CDR3nt: TGCAGTGCTATACGACTAGCGGGAGGGATTGAGCAGTTCTTC; CDR3aa: CSAIRLAGGIEQFF
v_gene: TRBV14; abundance: -; d_gene: TRBD1; j_gene: TRBJ2-1; CDR3nt: TGTGCCAGCAAGGGGGCTGGCTACAATGAGCAGTTCTTC; CDR3aa: CASKGAGYNEQFF
v_gene: TRBV28; abundance: many; d_gene: -; j_gene: TRBJ2-1; CDR3nt: TGTGCCAGCAGTCCCCCGAGGAGTCCGAGCTCCTACAATGAGCAGTTCTTC; CDR3aa: CASSPPRSPSSYNEQFF
v_gene: TRBV7-2; abundance: many; d_gene: -; j_gene: TRBJ1-3; CDR3nt: TGTGCCAGCAGCCGGGACATTGGAAACACCATATATTTT; CDR3aa: CASSRDIGNTIYF
v_gene: TRBV11-2; abundance: many; d_gene: -; j_gene: TRBJ2-1; CDR3nt: TGTGCCAGCAGCTTTGGCGACCGGGCGGACAATGAGCAGTTCTTC; CDR3aa: CASSFGDRADNEQFF
v_gene: TRBV20-1; abundance: many; d_gene: -; j_gene: TRBJ1-1; CDR3nt: TGCAGTGCGCAACACCGAGGGGGGGTTATGGCTGAAGCTTTCTTT; CDR3aa: CSAQHRGGVMAEAFF
v_gene: TRBV25-1; abundance: few; d_gene: TRBD2; j_gene: TRBJ2-3; CDR3nt: TGTGCCAGCAGTGAATTGACTAGCGGACCCACAGATACGCAGTATTTT; CDR3aa: CASSELTSGPTDTQYF
v_gene: TRBV18; abundance: -; d_gene: TRBD2; j_gene: TRBJ2-5; CDR3nt: TGTGCCAGCAAAACCCGGACTAGCGGGATCGAAGAGACCCAGTACTTC; CDR3aa: CASKTRTSGIEETQYF
v_gene: TRBV7-2; abundance: -; d_gene: -; j_gene: TRBJ2-7; CDR3nt: TGTGCCAGCAGCTTAGAGGCTTCGGGCTACGAGCAGTACTTC; CDR3aa: CASSLEASGYEQYF
v_gene: TRBV7-2; abundance: -; d_gene: -; j_gene: TRBJ2-1; CDR3nt: TGTGCCAGCAGCTTAACTAGCTGCAATGAGCAGTTCTTC; CDR3aa: CASSLTSCNEQFF